One and the same sample provided the 17 T cell receptor beta chains below, sequenced in a study of T cell clusters in autoimmune cytopenias. Each sample's input was around 270 ng genomic DNA, roughly 38,000 genome equivalents. Multiplex touch-down PCR amplified TRB using TRB-A and TRB-B pools in one tube. Each CDR3 protein gets one entry in TCRdb, which reprocessed the multiplex PCR reads and gives no DNA. With about 4,200 distinct CDR3 sequences in the sample, the ten largest clones hold roughly 71%. The sample was also reused in another study, on T cell repertoires in aging, cancer and after chemotherapy.

The sample consisted of peripheral blood. Every receptor here comes from a human donor in good health.

This chain connects TRBV7-6 to TRBJ2-7; the D call of TRBD2 rests on TCRdb alone, since no DNA is present to check it. CDR1 SGHVS and CDR2 FNYEAQ come from the germline V gene. The CDR3 is 15 residues long. The CDR3 sequence is CASSRGTSGNYEQYF.

This clonotype shows up as large by frequency. The chain joins TRBV5-5 to TRBJ2-1; without DNA, the TCRdb call of TRBD2 cannot be checked. CDR3 length: 17 amino acids. Germline lookup yields CDR1 SGHKS and CDR2 YYEKEE (reference sequence). The CDR3 loop is CASSLTSGGESYNEQFF. The complete variable domain, with remaining parts taken from reference TRBV5-5 and TRBJ2-1, reads DAGVTQSPTHLIKTRGQQVTLRCSPISGHKSVSWYQQVLGQGPQFIFQYYEKEERGRGNFPDRFSARQFPNYSSELNVNALLLGDSALYLCASSLTSGGESYNEQFFGPGTRLTVL.

The chain employs TRBV12-3 or TRBV12-4 and TRBJ2-7; there is no DNA to check the TCRdb D call of TRBD1. The length of the CDR3 is 14 residues. CDR3 sequence reads: CASSLGRDRGEQYF.

The gene calls are TRBV5-4 and TRBJ2-1; absent DNA, TCRdb's TRBD2 call cannot be checked. Germline V gene data show CDR1 as SGHNT and CDR2 as YYREEE (reference sequence). The CDR3 totals 17 residues. CDR3 loop: CASSPRAQGLAGDEQFF.

The chain has TRBV5-4 and TRBJ2-7; TCRdb calls TRBD1, which cannot be checked without DNA. This CDR3 has 14 residues. Germline lookup yields CDR1 SGHNT and CDR2 YYREEE (reference sequence). The CDR3: CASSLGQGGYEQYF.

The chain employs TRBV6-6 and TRBJ2-4; without DNA, the TCRdb call of TRBD2 cannot be checked. CDR1 is MNHNY, CDR2 SVGAGI, per germline (reference sequence). The CDR3 contains 14 residues. CDR3 amino acids: CASSAGQAKNIQYF.

This chain links TRBV19 with TRBJ1-5; TCRdb's D call of TRBD1 is untestable without DNA. Germline CDR1 is LNHDA and CDR2 is SQIVND (reference sequence). This CDR3 is 16 amino acids long. CDR3 residues: CASSIEMGRGGQPQHF.

This clonotype is classed as medium-sized by frequency. This chain uses TRBV7-2 with TRBJ2-2. Germline values: CDR1 SGHTA, CDR2 FQGNSA. This CDR3 is 14 amino acids long. CDR3 in amino acids: CASSLQIGSGELFF.

The chain couples TRBV19 to TRBJ1-4; the TCRdb call, TRBD1, lacks DNA for checking. The CDR3 runs to 13 residues. Germline CDR1 LNHDA, CDR2 SQIVND (reference sequence). The CDR3 spells CASSSRQEEKLFF.

The chain uses TRBV19 and TRBJ2-3; TCRdb's assignment of TRBD1 cannot be checked, as there is no DNA. This CDR3 region has 14 residues. Germline V gene lookup returns CDR1 LNHDA and CDR2 SQIVND (reference sequence). This CDR3 reads CASRMRGGTDTQYF.

The J gene is TRBJ2-5, the V gene TRBV12-3 or TRBV12-4; TCRdb reports TRBD1, a call that lacks DNA to check it against. The CDR3 runs to 13 residues. The CDR3 spells CASSLRGLETQYF.

The chain uses TRBV6-2 or TRBV6-3 and TRBJ2-1. The germline gives CDR1 MNHEY, CDR2 SVGEGT. This CDR3 region has 14 residues. The CDR3 sequence is CASTDRGSYNEQFF.

The chain uses TRBV11-1 and TRBJ1-2; TCRdb's D call, TRBD1, is unchecked because there is no DNA. There are 15 residues in the CDR3. Germline values: CDR1 SGHAT, CDR2 FQDESV (reference sequence). CDR3 protein: CASSYGTGDPGGYTF.

The chain combines TRBV5-4 with TRBJ2-5; with no DNA, the TCRdb D assignment of TRBD1 cannot be verified. The CDR3 has 14 amino acids. The germline V gene has CDR1 SGHNT and CDR2 YYREEE (reference sequence). The CDR3 is CASIFGQEQETQYF.

Frequency places this clonotype as medium-sized (0.01 to 0.1%). This sequence joins TRBV27 and TRBJ2-6. Germline CDR1 MNHEY, CDR2 SMNVEV (reference sequence). CDR3 length: 14 residues. The CDR3 loop is CASSDASGANVLTF.

The rearrangement links TRBV19 to TRBJ2-5; TCRdb outputs TRBD2, but without DNA this stays unchecked. The CDR3 consists of 15 residues. CDR1 and CDR2 from the germline V gene are LNHDA and SQIVND (reference sequence). CDR3 protein: CASSIGASGSSTQFF.

The chain joins TRBV12-3 or TRBV12-4 to TRBJ1-5; TCRdb gives TRBD1 as the D gene, but with no DNA this cannot be confirmed. The CDR3 runs 16 residues. The CDR3 sequence is CASRDRVGIGNQPQHF.